A single sample is the source of the 14 T cell receptor beta chains below, sequenced in a study of graft-versus-host responses after intestinal transplantation (dated by TCRdb to 2020 to 2023). Read against the paper, the sample's time point label means: cells obtained before transplantation from donor or recipient. No antigen has been identified for these receptors. The library was made by the immunoSEQ multiplex PCR assay. This is the immuneACCESS table as TCRdb keeps it, with only in-frame sequences that have V and J called. A part of the clones is gone; compared with another copy, unresolved V genes explain less than half, and the rest is unexplained. The sample data list about 100,000 clones, and roughly nine tenths of these were observed just once. The top ten clonotypes cover about 0.93% of the sample. The sample here was unstimulated CD4+ T cells sorted from spleen or lymph node cells, taken before transplant. The receptors come from a human donor who was the organ donor for an intestinal transplant.

The V gene is TRBV6-1, the J gene TRBJ2-1; 10 nucleotides match TRBD2. This CDR3 is built from 21 residues. Per germline, CDR1 MNHNS and CDR2 SASEGT. Trimming took 2 bases from V and 1 from J; bases not matched to a gene: 17. CDR3 sequence reads: CASSEYPPGLAGGLSYNEQFF. The CDR3 region has the DNA TGTGCCAGCAGTGAATACCCGCCTGGATTAGCGGGGGGTCTATCCTACAATGAGCAGTTCTTC.

The genes are TRBV19 and TRBJ1-5; D gene unclear. The V end lost 1 base, the J end lost 6 bases, and 10 bases lay between the germline ends. The V gene's germline CDR1 is LNHDA and CDR2 SQIVND (reference sequence). This CDR3 comprises 14 residues. For the CDR3, the DNA is TGTGCCAGTAGTATAGGCGTGGCAGGTCAGCCCCAGCATTTT. As protein: CASSIGVAGQPQHF.

This chain links TRBV5-5 with TRBJ1-5; TRBD1 might be the D (6 bases). Per the germline V gene, CDR1 is SGHKS and CDR2 is YYEKEE (reference sequence). This CDR3 comprises 15 residues. V lost 0 bases and J 9 bases, leaving 16 bases between the germline ends. CDR3 coding DNA: TGTGCCAGCAGCTTGGCCGGAGGGGGGGTCGGGCCCCAGCATTTT. Amino acid sequence: CASSLAGGGVGPQHF.

The chain links TRBV6-1 to TRBJ2-7, with unresolved D. CDR1 is MNHNS, CDR2 SASEGT, per germline. The CDR3 totals 13 residues. V lost 6 bases, J lost 0 bases, and 9 bases lay in between. CDR3 in DNA: TGTGCCAGCAGGCACATGAGCTCCTACGAGCAGTACTTC. Encoded protein: CASRHMSSYEQYF.

This clone was detected only a few times. The V call is TRBV30, the J call TRBJ1-1, with a tentative D call TRBD1 (5 bases). V lost 0 bases and J lost 1, with 15 bases in between. Germline assignment: CDR1 GTSNPN and CDR2 SVGIG (reference sequence). This CDR3 is built from 16 residues. CDR3 sequence: CAWSVQRTIKNTEAFF. Written as DNA, the CDR3 is TGTGCCTGGAGTGTACAGCGGACAATTAAGAACACTGAAGCTTTCTTT.

V usage is TRBV28 and J usage is TRBJ2-7, with 8 bases matching TRBD2. CDR3 length: 15 residues. Germline V CDR1 and CDR2: MDHEN, SYDVKM. Trimming cost V 5 bases and J 9 bases; bases outside gene matches: 15. CDR3 in DNA: TGTGCCAGCAGTCCTACGGGGTCGGGGGGGAAAGTGCAGTACTTC. The encoded protein is CASSPTGSGGKVQYF. Complete variable domain (other parts from reference TRBV28 and TRBJ2-7): DVKVTQSSRYLVKRTGEKVFLECVQDMDHENMFWYRQDPGLGLRLIYFSYDVKMKEKGDIPEGYSVSREKKERFSLILESASTNQTSMYLCASSPTGSGGKVQYFGPGTRLTVT.

The V gene is TRBV5-1, the J gene TRBJ1-6, with TRBD1 identical over 8 bases. The CDR3 sequence is 16 residues long. The V and J ends lost 3 bases and 5 bases, in that order; junction bases with no gene match: 7. Germline assignment: CDR1 SGHRS and CDR2 YFSETQ. In DNA, the CDR3 is TGCGCCAGCAGCTACTCAGGGGGCGGCCATAATTCACCCCTCCACTTT. Amino acids: CASSYSGGGHNSPLHF.

V and J are TRBV18 and TRBJ2-1; 8 bases map to TRBD2. CDR1 and CDR2 from the germline V gene are KGHSH and LQKENI. Trimming took 3 bases from V and 9 from J; bases not matched to a gene: 10. This CDR3 has 15 residues. In DNA form, the CDR3 reads TGTGCCAGCTCACCGGGAAGCGGGGGAACGGGTGAGCAGTTCTTC. Amino acids: CASSPGSGGTGEQFF.

This clone has a single count. V usage is TRBV5-1 and J usage is TRBJ2-7; no definite D call. The CDR3 runs to 15 residues. V was clipped by 0 bases and J by 1 base, with 11 bases between them. Germline V gene sequence: CDR1 SGHRS, CDR2 YFSETQ. This CDR3 reads CASSLGPGLSYEQYF. The CDR3 region has the DNA TGCGCCAGCAGCTTGGGGCCAGGCCTGTCCTACGAGCAGTACTTC.

The chain combines TRBV7-6 with TRBJ1-2; weak D call: TRBD1 (6 bases). The CDR3 covers 13 residues. The germline V gene has CDR1 SGHVS and CDR2 FNYEAQ. The V and J ends lost 1 base and 8 bases respectively, with 11 bases between them. In nucleotides, the CDR3 is TGTGCCAGCAGCTTAGACAGGGCGGGAGGCTACACCTTC. Translating gives CASSLDRAGGYTF.

The CDR3 DNA follows: TGTGCCAGCAGTAACAACTTGGCAGATACTGAAGCTTTCTTT. It translates to CASSNNLADTEAFF. The rearrangement links TRBV28 to TRBJ1-1, with no clear D. V was clipped by 5 bases and J by 5 bases, with 15 bases between them. Germline-derived CDR1 and CDR2 are MDHEN and SYDVKM. This CDR3 is built from 14 residues.

The V gene is TRBV27, the J gene TRBJ1-2; D not certain. This CDR3 contains 13 residues. CDR1 MNHEY and CDR2 SMNVEV come from the germline V gene (reference sequence). V was clipped by 6 bases and J by 5 bases, with 13 bases between them. Here the CDR3 reads CASRLTVGYGYTF. DNA of the CDR3: TGTGCCAGCAGATTAACCGTTGGGTATGGCTACACCTTC.

V and J are TRBV10-3 and TRBJ2-3, with 10 bases identical to TRBD2. The CDR3 has 15 residues. V lost 6 bases to trimming and J lost 3 bases; unmatched junction nucleotides: 6. Germline V lookup: CDR1 ENHRY, CDR2 SYGVKD. The CDR3 bases are TGTGCCATCAGAGGAGCGGGGGGGACAACAGATACGCAGTATTTT. It specifies CAIRGAGGTTDTQYF.

This rearrangement joins TRBV5-1 to TRBJ1-6; unclear D gene. Per the germline V gene, CDR1 is SGHRS and CDR2 is YFSETQ. Trimming shortened V by 5 bases and J by 8 bases, and 11 bases separated the two germline ends. The CDR3 consists of 13 residues. This CDR3 is CASSSRVDSPLHF. The CDR3 nucleotides are TGCGCCAGCAGTTCTAGGGTGGATTCACCCCTCCACTTT.